The following is a T cell receptor (beta chain) sequence with its context. The antigen is unknown. V was shortened by 0 bases and J by 5 bases, with 9 bases between the two germline ends. Germline CDR1 and CDR2: SGHRS and YFSETQ. The CDR3 runs to 14 residues. The sample belongs to a study of CD8+ T cells in alopecia areata. For the study at large: The drug, oral tofacitinib, was given to treated patients at 5 to 10 mg twice daily. Tofacitinib treatment spanned 6 to 18 months, with 6 months off drug afterward. Whole-study results and caveats: The study also sequences resident alphabeta T cells of normal skin in scalp samples. Alopecia totalis/universalis scalp especially showed more expanded CD8+ clones than normal scalp.

Lesional scalp punch biopsies and peripheral blood were collected from alopecia areata patients. Sequencing templates came from extracted RNA that was reverse transcribed into cDNA. Data came from immunoSEQ multiplex PCR; TCRdb stores just in-frame clones and leaves some out. The sample carries about 14,000 clones, about 50% recorded once. The sequences come from skin, collected at week 0. The V call is TRBV5-1, the J call TRBJ1-5; D gene unclear. The receptor was derived from a human donor with alopecia areata. The CDR3 DNA is TGCGCCAGCAGCTTGGGTCCGGGAGATCAGCCCCAGCATTTT. This sequence encodes CASSLGPGDQPQHF.